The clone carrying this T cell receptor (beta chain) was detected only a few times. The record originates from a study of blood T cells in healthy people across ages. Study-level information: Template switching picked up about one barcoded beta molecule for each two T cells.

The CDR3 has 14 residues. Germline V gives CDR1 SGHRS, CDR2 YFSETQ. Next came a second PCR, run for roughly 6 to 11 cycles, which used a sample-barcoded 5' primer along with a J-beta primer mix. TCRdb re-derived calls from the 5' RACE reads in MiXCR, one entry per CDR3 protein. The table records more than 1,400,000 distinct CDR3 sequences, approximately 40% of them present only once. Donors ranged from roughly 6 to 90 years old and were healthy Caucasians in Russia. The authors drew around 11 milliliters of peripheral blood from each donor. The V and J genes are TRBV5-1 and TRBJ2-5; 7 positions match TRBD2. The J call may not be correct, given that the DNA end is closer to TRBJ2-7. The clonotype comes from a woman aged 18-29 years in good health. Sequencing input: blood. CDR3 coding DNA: TGCGCCAGCAGCCGGGAGGAGGGTACCTACGAGCAGTACTTC. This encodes CASSREEGTYEQYF.